These T cell receptor beta chains were read from a single sample in a study of blood T cell repertoires in COVID-19. Some clones are missing from TCRdb's copy, which holds only in-frame ones; the method was immunoSEQ multiplex PCR. This sample yields approximately 330,000 clones, of which roughly 88% are seen a single time; 3.5% to 4% belongs to the top ten. Specimen: peripheral blood. These receptors were collected from a woman aged 45-60 years with active or convalescent COVID-19. Both conserved end residues are part of each CDR3. A D gene is named only where the DNA matches it firmly. Clone sizes are given selectively: once, few, many, or a class where the clone is expanded.

>TRBJ1-5|.|.|TRBV7-9
CASSPDMQPQHF
TGTGCCAGCAGCCCGGACATGCAGCCCCAGCATTTT
>TRBJ2-5|TRBD1|.|TRBV7-2
CASSMRQGMETQYF
TGTGCCAGCAGCATGAGACAGGGTATGGAGACCCAGTACTTC
>TRBJ2-7|TRBD2|.|TRBV6-5
CASRDGGTSYEQYF
TGTGCCAGCAGAGATGGCGGGACTAGCTACGAGCAGTACTTC
>TRBJ1-5|.|once|TRBV6-5
CASSTPTVDQPQHF
TGTGCCAGCAGTACCCCGACAGTCGATCAGCCCCAGCATTTT
>TRBJ2-2|TRBD2|.|TRBV6-1
CASSGGTSGSFFKDTGELFF
TGTGCCAGCAGTGGGGGGACTAGCGGGAGTTTTTTTAAGGACACCGGGGAGCTGTTTTTT
>TRBJ1-1|.|.|TRBV2
CASSNSRGRGTEAFF
TGTGCCAGCAGTAACTCGCGGGGGAGAGGCACTGAAGCTTTCTTT
>TRBJ2-3|.|.|TRBV5-4
CASSLGVSSDTDTQYF
TGTGCCAGCAGCTTAGGGGTCAGTTCGGACACAGATACGCAGTATTTT
>TRBJ2-5|TRBD1|.|TRBV4-1
CARSRLSQGDGTQYF
TGCGCCCGCAGCCGGCTCTCTCAGGGGGATGGGACCCAGTACTTC
>TRBJ2-7|.|.|TRBV6-5
CASSPLGGFSYEQYF
TGTGCCAGCAGTCCACTAGGGGGTTTTTCTTACGAGCAGTACTTC
>TRBJ2-5|.|.|TRBV5-1
CASSGHDQETQYF
TGCGCCAGCTCAGGACATGACCAAGAGACCCAGTACTTC
>TRBJ1-3|TRBD1|.|TRBV18
CASSPSKTGATGNTIYF
TGTGCCAGCTCACCAAGCAAGACAGGGGCTACAGGAAACACCATATATTTT
>TRBJ1-1|TRBD1|.|TRBV5-1
CASSPTASGGREAFF
TGCGCCAGCAGCCCGACGGCGTCAGGGGGTAGGGAAGCTTTCTTT
>TRBJ2-2|TRBD1|.|TRBV2
CASSGTGVFAGELFF
TGTGCCAGCAGTGGGACAGGGGTATTTGCCGGGGAGCTGTTTTTT
>TRBJ2-7|TRBD2|.|TRBV4-3
CASSPSGTYSYEQYF
TGCGCCAGCAGCCCTAGCGGGACCTACTCCTACGAGCAGTACTTC
>TRBJ2-2|.|once|TRBV24-1
CATSDTGTKNTGELFF
TGTGCCACCAGTGATACCGGGACAAAGAACACCGGGGAGCTGTTTTTT
>TRBJ1-6|.|.|TRBV25-1
CASSEYRGKSPLHF
TGTGCCAGCAGTGAATATAGGGGGAAATCACCCCTCCACTTT
>TRBJ2-5|TRBD1|.|TRBV18
CASSPRPGQGPRETQYF
TGTGCCAGCTCACCTCGACCGGGACAGGGGCCAAGAGAGACCCAGTACTTC
>TRBJ1-1|.|.|TRBV19
CASRKTGGEDEAFF
TGTGCCAGTAGAAAAACCGGTGGGGAGGATGAAGCTTTCTTT